The clone carrying this T cell receptor beta chain turned up a few times. Its antigen is unidentified. The CDR3 is 15 residues long. V was shortened by 3 bases and J by 2 bases, with 12 bases between the two germline ends. Germline V gene lookup returns CDR1 KGHDR and CDR2 SFDVKD. Among the patients, aged 18 to 65, hyperthyroidism was newly diagnosed and had lasted under 2 months. Clinical symptoms, serum thyroxine and TRAb, thyroid ultrasound and orbital computed tomography together formed the diagnostic basis. This record belongs to a study of T cells in Graves' hyperthyroidism and ophthalmopathy. Study-wide results and caveats: Most clonotypes expanded in the thyroid (above 0.001) were also present in blood. Stable hyperthyroidism was told apart from ophthalmopathy by a model built on 13 V-J features.

RNA transcripts provided the source from which TCR beta CDR3 regions were amplified. HTBI primers were the set used in a first-round RT-PCR of the TCR CDR3. TCRdb redid the calling of the multiplex PCR reads with MiXCR, one entry per CDR3 protein. Of 500,000 to 700,000 distinct CDR3 sequences listed, approximately 15% were seen once; the top ten hold about 18%. The sample consisted of blood. This chain uses TRBV24-1 with TRBJ2-5, with a possible D match to TRBD2 (5 bases). The clonotype comes from a woman younger than 30 with Graves' hyperthyroidism. The CDR3 reads CATSDNRDFQETQYF. The CDR3 bases are TGTGCCACCAGTGATAACCGGGATTTTCAAGAGACCCAGTACTTC.